The clone carrying this T cell receptor beta chain was detected ten times or more. No antigen is known for it. This specimen comes from a study of CD8 T cells in ankylosing spondylitis. Findings and caveats of the study: What appeared characteristic of ankylosing spondylitis blood was a TCR beta motif of under 10 highly homologous variants. Enrichment of disease-linked clones was reportedly significant in matched ankylosing spondylitis synovial fluid. Both synovial fluid and blood in reactive arthritis had previously been reported to carry some motif variants.

Making the TCR beta libraries involved quantitative 5'-RACE with molecular barcodes. TCRdb used MiXCR to reprocess the 5' RACE reads, holding one entry per CDR3 protein. The table lists about 540,000 distinct CDR3 sequences, 9.5% to 15% of them singletons. Sequencing was carried out using blood, either unsorted or a sorted T cell fraction (not recorded which). This receptor was obtained from a male donor with ankylosing spondylitis.

CDR3 DNA: TGTGCCAGCAGTCCGAGGGGGACAGGGAACACCGGGGAGCTGTTTTTT. This sequence encodes CASSPRGTGNTGELFF. This sequence joins TRBV6-1 and TRBJ2-2, with 8 bases matching TRBD1. This CDR3 comprises 16 residues. Germline CDR1 reads MNHNS; CDR2 reads SASEGT. Germline trimming cut 5 bases from V and 1 base from J; bases unmatched to any gene: 6.